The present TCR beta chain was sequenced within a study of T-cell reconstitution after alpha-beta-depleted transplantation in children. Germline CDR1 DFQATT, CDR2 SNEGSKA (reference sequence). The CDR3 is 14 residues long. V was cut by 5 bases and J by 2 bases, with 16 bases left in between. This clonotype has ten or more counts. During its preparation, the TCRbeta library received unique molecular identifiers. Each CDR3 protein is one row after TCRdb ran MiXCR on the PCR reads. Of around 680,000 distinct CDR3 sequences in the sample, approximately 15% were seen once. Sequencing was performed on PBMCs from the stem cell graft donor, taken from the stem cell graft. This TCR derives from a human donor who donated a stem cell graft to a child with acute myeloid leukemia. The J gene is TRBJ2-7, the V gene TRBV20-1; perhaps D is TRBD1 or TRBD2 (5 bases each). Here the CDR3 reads CSASRPGPTYEQYF. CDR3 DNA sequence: TGCAGTGCTTCACGACCGGGACCAACCTACGAGCAGTACTTC.